The source of this T cell receptor (beta chain) is a study of T cells after yellow fever vaccination. Study-wide results and limits: Most clones from primary vaccination resurfaced after the booster (96% CD4, around 89% CD8). Contaminants from the bulk population, in the form of abundant clonotypes, could be found in FACS-sorted repertoires. The CD4 compartment and the CD8 compartment contained a small share of clonotypes in common.

The authors made TCR cDNA by 5'RACE template switching, adding a universal primer site and UMIs. TCRdb used MiXCR to reprocess the 5' RACE reads, holding one entry per CDR3 protein. The data contain about 340,000 distinct CDR3 sequences, around 12% of them singletons. The CDR3 consists of 16 residues. V lost 6 bases and J lost 0, with 15 bases in between. In germline, CDR1 is LGHNA, CDR2 YSLEER. This clonotype appeared many times. Its antigen is currently unknown. This specimen was CD4+ T cells sorted from PBMCs, taken 15 days after the yellow fever booster vaccination. The sequence derives from a man between 18 and 35 years old who received the YFV17D yellow fever vaccine. The J gene is TRBJ1-5, the V gene TRBV4-3, with D possibly matching TRBD1 (6 bases). CDR3 bases: TGCGCCAGCAGTCCGGACAGACTCAATAGCAATCAGCCCCAGCATTTT. Translation gives CASSPDRLNSNQPQHF.